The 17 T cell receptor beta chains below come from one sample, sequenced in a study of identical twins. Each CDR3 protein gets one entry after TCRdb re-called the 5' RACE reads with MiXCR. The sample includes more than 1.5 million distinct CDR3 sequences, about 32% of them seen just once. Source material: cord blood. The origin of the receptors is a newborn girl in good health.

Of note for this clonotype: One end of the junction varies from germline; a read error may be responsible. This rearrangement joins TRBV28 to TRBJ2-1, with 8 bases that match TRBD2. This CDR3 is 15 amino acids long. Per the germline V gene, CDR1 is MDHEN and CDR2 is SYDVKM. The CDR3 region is CASILTSGLYNERFF. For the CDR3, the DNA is TGTGCCAGTATCCTAACTAGCGGCCTCTACAATGAGCGGTTCTTC.

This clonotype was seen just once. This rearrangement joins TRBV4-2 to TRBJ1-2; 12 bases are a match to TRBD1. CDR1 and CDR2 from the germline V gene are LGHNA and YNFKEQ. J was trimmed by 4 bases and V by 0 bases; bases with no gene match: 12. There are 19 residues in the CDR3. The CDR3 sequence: CASSQDLGDRGRQGYGYTF. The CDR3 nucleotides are TGTGCCAGCAGCCAAGATCTGGGGGACAGGGGGCGTCAAGGCTATGGCTACACCTTC.

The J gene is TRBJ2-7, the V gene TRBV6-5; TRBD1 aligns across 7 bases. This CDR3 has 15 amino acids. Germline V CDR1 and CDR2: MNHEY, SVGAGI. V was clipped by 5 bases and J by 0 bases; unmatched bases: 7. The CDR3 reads CASSKAGTDSYEQYF. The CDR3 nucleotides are TGTGCCAGCAGTAAAGCCGGGACAGACTCCTACGAGCAGTACTTC.

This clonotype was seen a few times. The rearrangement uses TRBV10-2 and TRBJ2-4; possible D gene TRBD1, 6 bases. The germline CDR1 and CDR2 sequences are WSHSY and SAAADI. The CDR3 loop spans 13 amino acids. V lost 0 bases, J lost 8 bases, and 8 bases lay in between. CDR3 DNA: TGCGCCAGCAGTGAGTCGGGACAATACATTCAGTACTTC. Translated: CASSESGQYIQYF.

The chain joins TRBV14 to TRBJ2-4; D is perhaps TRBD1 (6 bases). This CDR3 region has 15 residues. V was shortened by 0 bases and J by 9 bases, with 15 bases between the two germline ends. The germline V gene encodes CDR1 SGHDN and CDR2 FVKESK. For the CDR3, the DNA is TGTGCCAGCAGCCAAGATCAAAGGGACACCGGCATTCAGTACTTC. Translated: CASSQDQRDTGIQYF.

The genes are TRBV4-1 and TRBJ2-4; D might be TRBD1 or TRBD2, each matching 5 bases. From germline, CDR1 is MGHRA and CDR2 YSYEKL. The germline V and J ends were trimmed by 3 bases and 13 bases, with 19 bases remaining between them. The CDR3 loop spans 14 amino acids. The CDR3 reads CASSQIPGPVEQYF. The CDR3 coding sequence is TGCGCCAGCAGCCAGATACCGGGACCGGTGGAGCAGTACTTC.

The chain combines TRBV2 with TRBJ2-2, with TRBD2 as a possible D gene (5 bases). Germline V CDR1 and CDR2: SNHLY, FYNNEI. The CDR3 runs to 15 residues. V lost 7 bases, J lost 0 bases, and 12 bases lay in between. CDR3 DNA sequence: TGTGCCAGCAAATTTAGCGTCGCGAACACCGGGGAGCTGTTTTTT. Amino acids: CASKFSVANTGELFF.

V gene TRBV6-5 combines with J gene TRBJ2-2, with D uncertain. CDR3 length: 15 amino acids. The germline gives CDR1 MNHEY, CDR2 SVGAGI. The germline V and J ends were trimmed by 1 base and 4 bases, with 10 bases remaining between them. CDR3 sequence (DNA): TGTGCCAGCAGTTACTGGGCAGCCTCCACCGGGGAGCTGTTTTTT. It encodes CASSYWAASTGELFF.

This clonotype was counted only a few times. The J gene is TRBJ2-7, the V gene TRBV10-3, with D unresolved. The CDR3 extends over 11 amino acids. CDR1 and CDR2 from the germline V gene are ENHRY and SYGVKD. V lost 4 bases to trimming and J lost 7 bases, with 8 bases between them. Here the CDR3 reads CAISGTNEQYF. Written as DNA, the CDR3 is TGTGCCATCAGTGGGACCAATGAGCAGTACTTC.

The CDR3 DNA sequence: TGTGCCAGCAGCCAGGAGCAGGGCGATTACAATGAGCAGTTCTTC. Translation gives CASSQEQGDYNEQFF. The gene calls are TRBV4-2 and TRBJ2-1, with D possibly TRBD1 on 5 matching bases. This CDR3 region has 15 residues. Germline CDR1 and CDR2: LGHNA and YNFKEQ. Trimming removed 3 bases from V and 4 bases from J, with 13 bases in between.

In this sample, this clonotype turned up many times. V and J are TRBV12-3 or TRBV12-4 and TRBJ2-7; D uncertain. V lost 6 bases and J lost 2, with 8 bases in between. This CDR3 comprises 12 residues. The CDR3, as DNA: TGTGCCAGCAGCTACCTTACCTACGAGCAGTACTTC. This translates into CASSYLTYEQYF.

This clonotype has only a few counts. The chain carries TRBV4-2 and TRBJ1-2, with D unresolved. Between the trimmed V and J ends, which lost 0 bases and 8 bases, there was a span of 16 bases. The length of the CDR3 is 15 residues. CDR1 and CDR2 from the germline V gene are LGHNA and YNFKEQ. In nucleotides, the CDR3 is TGTGCCAGCAGCCAAGATCTTAACTCTCGCAGCGGCTACACCTTC. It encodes CASSQDLNSRSGYTF.

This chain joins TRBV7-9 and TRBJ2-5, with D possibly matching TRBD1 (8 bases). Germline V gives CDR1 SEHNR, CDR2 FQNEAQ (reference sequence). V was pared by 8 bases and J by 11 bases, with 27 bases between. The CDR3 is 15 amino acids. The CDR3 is CASALRGRENNEQYF. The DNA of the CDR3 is TGTGCCAGCGCACTCAGGGGGCGGGAGAACAATGAGCAGTACTTC.

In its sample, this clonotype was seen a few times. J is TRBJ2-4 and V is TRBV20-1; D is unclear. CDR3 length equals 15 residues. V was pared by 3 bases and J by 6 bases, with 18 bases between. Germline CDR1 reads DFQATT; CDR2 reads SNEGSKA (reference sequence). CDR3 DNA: TGCAGTGCTAGGCAAGACGTGGGCGGCCCAAACATTCAGTACTTC. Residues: CSARQDVGGPNIQYF.

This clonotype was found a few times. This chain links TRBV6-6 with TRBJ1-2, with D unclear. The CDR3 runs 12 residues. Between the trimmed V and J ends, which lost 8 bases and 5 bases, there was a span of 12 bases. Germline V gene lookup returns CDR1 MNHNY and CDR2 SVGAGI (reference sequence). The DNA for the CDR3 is TGTGCCAGCGGATTTTTCTCATATGGCTACACCTTC. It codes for CASGFFSYGYTF.

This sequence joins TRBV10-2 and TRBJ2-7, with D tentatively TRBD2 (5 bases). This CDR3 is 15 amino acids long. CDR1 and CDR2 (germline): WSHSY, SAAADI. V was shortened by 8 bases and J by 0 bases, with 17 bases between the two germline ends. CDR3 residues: CASRSPADSSYEQYF. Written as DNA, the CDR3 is TGCGCCAGCCGATCGCCAGCGGATAGCTCCTACGAGCAGTACTTC.

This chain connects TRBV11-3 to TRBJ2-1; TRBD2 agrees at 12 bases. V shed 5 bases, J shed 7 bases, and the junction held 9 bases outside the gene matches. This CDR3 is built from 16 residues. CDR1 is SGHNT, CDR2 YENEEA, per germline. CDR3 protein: CASSILAGGSENEQFF. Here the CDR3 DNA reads TGTGCCAGCAGCATACTAGCGGGGGGCTCGGAGAATGAGCAGTTCTTC. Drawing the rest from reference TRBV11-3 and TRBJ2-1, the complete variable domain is EAGVVQSPRYKIIEKKQPVAFWCNPISGHNTLYWYLQNLGQGPELLIRYENEEAVDDSQLPKDRFSAERLKGVDSTLKIQPAELGDSAVYLCASSILAGGSENEQFFGPGTRLTVL.